The rows below give T cell receptor beta chains drawn from one sample of a study of beta chain features in type 1 diabetes. Sequenced by immunoSEQ multiplex PCR; TCRdb stores in-frame clones only, minus some. The sample carries 350,000 or so clones, roughly a fifth recorded once. What was sequenced was naive CD4+ T cells from blood. Receptors originate from a woman aged 18-30 years in good health. Each CDR3 is given with its conserved first and last residue. A D gene is named only where the DNA matches it firmly. The size entry is marked missing in some rows and otherwise reads once, few, many or a size class.

>TRBV4-1|NA|NA|TRBJ2-1
CASTGRESSSSYNEQFF
>TRBV7-2|few|NA|TRBJ2-5
CASSLQGGQETQYF
>TRBV11-2|NA|NA|TRBJ2-2
CASSTFLGRNTGELFF
>TRBV18|few|NA|TRBJ2-1
CASSLGAASNEQFF
>TRBV9|few|TRBD2|TRBJ2-1
CASSAASGGYNEQFF
>TRBV18|few|NA|TRBJ2-5
CASSPRDTQETQYF
>TRBV5-1|NA|TRBD2|TRBJ2-7
CASSRGLAGISPSYEQYF
>TRBV7-9|NA|NA|TRBJ2-1
CASSRQRNEQFF
>TRBV15|NA|NA|TRBJ2-5
CATSRSETWIETQYF
>TRBV7-2|few|TRBD1|TRBJ1-1
CASSLTGTGGTEAFF
>TRBV7-7|few|NA|TRBJ2-1
CASSLDSASNNEQFF
>TRBV7-9|NA|TRBD2|TRBJ2-7
CASSPTSDEQYF
>TRBV11-2|NA|NA|TRBJ2-7
CASSFTSHHYEQYF
>TRBV7-2|NA|NA|TRBJ2-3
CASSASSATDTQYF
>TRBV4-2|NA|NA|TRBJ2-3
CASSARSTDTQYF
>TRBV29-1|few|NA|TRBJ1-5
CSVRQVILSNQPQHF
>TRBV5-6|NA|NA|TRBJ2-1
CATHWGASTYNEQFF
>TRBV30|NA|NA|TRBJ2-1
CAWSPWTDSYNEQFF
>TRBV30|NA|NA|TRBJ2-7
CASEWAGSYEQYF
>TRBV4-2|few|TRBD2|TRBJ2-4
CASSQAAGGQAKNIQYF
>TRBV28|few|NA|TRBJ2-1
CASAEERSYNEQFF
>TRBV9|NA|NA|TRBJ2-1
CASSVRGDSSYNEQFF
>TRBV27|few|NA|TRBJ2-5
CASSDTVQETQYF
>TRBV15|few|NA|TRBJ1-2
CATSRDQGYGYTF
>TRBV9|NA|NA|TRBJ1-4
CASSATTRGEKLFF
>TRBV7-9|few|NA|TRBJ2-5
CASSLVHAGTETQYF
>TRBV29-1|few|TRBD2|TRBJ2-7
CSVATSGNSYEQYF